This TCR beta chain derives from a study of shared clonotypes between healthy human individuals. Germline loops: CDR1 SGDLS, CDR2 YYNGEE. There are 14 residues in the CDR3. The ends were cut back, 4 bases at V and 6 bases at J, with 16 bases in the middle. In the naive CD8 group, cells lacked CD45RO and were positively selected for CCR7, so terminally differentiated effector memory CD45RA+ cells were left out. Clones were sequenced by immunoSEQ multiplex PCR, and TCRdb holds only the in-frame ones, with some missing. The sample has about 2 million clones; about 95% are singletons. Points from the study as a whole: Naive subsets generally had larger estimated richness than memory subsets. It was anticipated that sequencing depth would influence how many clonotypes donors shared.

Regarding this clone: Its matching antigen is unknown.

The sequencing input was naive CD8+ T cells sorted from blood. The chain uses TRBV9 and TRBJ1-1; a weak D match, TRBD1 (6 bases). The sequence was collected from a man between 18 and 29 years old in good health. DNA of the CDR3: TGTGCCAGCAGCTCCTCGGGGGGCGCGGCTGAAGCTTTCTTT. Residues: CASSSSGGAAEAFF.